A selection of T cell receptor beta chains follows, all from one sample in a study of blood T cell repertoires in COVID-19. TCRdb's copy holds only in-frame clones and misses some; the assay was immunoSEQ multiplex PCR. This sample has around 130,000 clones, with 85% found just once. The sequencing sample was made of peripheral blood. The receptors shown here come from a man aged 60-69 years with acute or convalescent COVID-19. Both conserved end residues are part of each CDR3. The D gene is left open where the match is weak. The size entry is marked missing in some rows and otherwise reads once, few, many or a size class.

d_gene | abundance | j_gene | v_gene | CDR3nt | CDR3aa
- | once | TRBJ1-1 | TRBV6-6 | TGTGCCAGCAGTTCCTCGGCGGGCGGCACTGAAGCTTTCTTT | CASSSSAGGTEAFF
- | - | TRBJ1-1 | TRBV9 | TGTGCCAGCAGCAAGCGGACGTTGGACACTGAAGCTTTCTTT | CASSKRTLDTEAFF
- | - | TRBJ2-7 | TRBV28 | TGTGCCAGCAGCGACAATCCCCGGTACGAGCAGTACTTC | CASSDNPRYEQYF
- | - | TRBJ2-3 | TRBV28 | TGTGCCAGCAGTTTTTCCAGACAGGCCGCAGATACGCAGTATTTT | CASSFSRQAADTQYF
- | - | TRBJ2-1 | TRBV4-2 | TGTGCCAGCAGCCAAATCTTGGCGGATTACAATGAGCAGTTCTTC | CASSQILADYNEQFF
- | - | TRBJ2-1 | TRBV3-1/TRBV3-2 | TGTGCCAGCAGCCAAGATAGCAGCTCCTACAATGAGCAGTTCTTC | CASSQDSSSYNEQFF
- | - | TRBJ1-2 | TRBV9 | TGTGCCAGCAGCGTAGGAACAGGGTATGGCTACACCTTC | CASSVGTGYGYTF
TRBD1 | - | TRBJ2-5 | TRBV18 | TGTGCCAGCTCACCGGACAGGGTCCAAGAGACCCAGTACTTC | CASSPDRVQETQYF
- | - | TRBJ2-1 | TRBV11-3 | TGTGCCAGCAGCTTATTGGCTTCTGAGCAGTTCTTC | CASSLLASEQFF
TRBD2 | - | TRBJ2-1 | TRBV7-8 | TGTGCCAGCAGCTTAGTCGCGGGAGTGGATGAGCAGTTCTTC | CASSLVAGVDEQFF
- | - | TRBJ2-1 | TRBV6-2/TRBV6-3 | TGTGCCAGCAGTCCCCGACAGGTACAATTCGGTGAGCAGTTCTTC | CASSPRQVQFGEQFF
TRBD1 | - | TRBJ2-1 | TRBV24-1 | TGTGCCACCAGTGATGGGGACAGGGGGATAAACAATGAGCAGTTCTTC | CATSDGDRGINNEQFF
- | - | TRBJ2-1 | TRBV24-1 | TGTGCCACGGGCGAGACCCAGAGCTCCTACAATGAGCAGTTCTTC | CATGETQSSYNEQFF
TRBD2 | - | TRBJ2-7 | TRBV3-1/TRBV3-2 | TGTGCCAGCAGCCAAGACTCGCTAGCGGGAGTAGGCTACGAGCAGTACTTC | CASSQDSLAGVGYEQYF
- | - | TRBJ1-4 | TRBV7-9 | TGTGCCAGCAGCTTCATGGGCCTCGCAACTAATGAAAAACTGTTTTTT | CASSFMGLATNEKLFF
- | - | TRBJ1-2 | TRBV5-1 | TGCGCCAGCAGCTTGGCCGGACAGCAAAACTATGGCTACACCTTC | CASSLAGQQNYGYTF
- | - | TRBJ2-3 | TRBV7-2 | TGTGCCAGCAGCGAAACCCAACAGGGTTACGGCACAGATACGCAGTATTTT | CASSETQQGYGTDTQYF
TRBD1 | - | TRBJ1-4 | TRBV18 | TGTGCCAGCTCACCACCGGGGACAGCCGATGAAAAACTGTTTTTT | CASSPPGTADEKLFF
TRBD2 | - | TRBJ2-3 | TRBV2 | TGTGCCAGCAGTGAAGCGCCGGGACTAGCGGAAGATACGCAGTATTTT | CASSEAPGLAEDTQYF
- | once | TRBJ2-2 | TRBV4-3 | TGCGCCAGCAGCCCAAGCTGGGAGCCCCGGGGCACCGGGGAGCTGTTTTTT | CASSPSWEPRGTGELFF
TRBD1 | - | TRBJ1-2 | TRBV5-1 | TGCGCCAGCAGCGGGGATCAGGGGGCGCAGGTCCTCGGCTACACCTTC | CASSGDQGAQVLGYTF
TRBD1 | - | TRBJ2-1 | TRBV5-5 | TGTGCCAGCAGCTTAACGGGACAGGGGAACTACAATGAGCAGTTCTTC | CASSLTGQGNYNEQFF
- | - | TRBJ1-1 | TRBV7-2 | TGTGCCAGCAGCTTATGGGCCCCCGAGGGGGACACTGAAGCTTTCTTT | CASSLWAPEGDTEAFF
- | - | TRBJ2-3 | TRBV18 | TGTGCCAGCTCACCCGTAGCGACAGATACGCAGTATTTT | CASSPVATDTQYF
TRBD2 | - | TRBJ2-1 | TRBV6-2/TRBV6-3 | TGTGCCAGCAGTTATCGAGCGGGAGTAACCATTAGCTCCTACAATGAGCAGTTCTTC | CASSYRAGVTISSYNEQFF